The clone carrying this T cell receptor beta chain was picked up a small number of times. Its target is unknown. This specimen belongs to a study of regulatory T cells in long-lasting Graves disease. On the study more broadly: To qualify as persistent, Graves' disease required over 5 years of antithyroid drugs with positive TSH receptor antibodies.

Time point reported: persistent/refractory GD, antithyroid drugs over 5 years with positive TRAb. Generation of the TCR library employed RNA extracted from PBMCs. Between the trimmed V and J ends, which lost 6 bases and 5 bases, there was a span of 22 bases. This CDR3 is built from 17 residues. CDR1 and CDR2 (germline): SGHNT, YENEEA. CDR3-region Arm-PCR and iRepertoire HTBI primers produced the TCR beta libraries. A single record per CDR3 protein comes from TCRdb applying MiXCR to the multiplex PCR reads. The table records 650,000 to 700,000 distinct CDR3 sequences, about 30% of them present only once. The study's findings and limits: Lower TCR diversity was seen in persistent Graves' patients than in newly diagnosed ones.

This sequence originates from a female donor with Graves disease. The sequenced sample was peripheral blood mononuclear cells (PBMCs), obtained when the disease was refractory, from a patient treated with antithyroid drugs. This rearrangement joins TRBV11-3 to TRBJ2-2, with D possibly being TRBD2 (5 bases). The CDR3 sequence: CASSSRIGSSLTGELFF. Here the CDR3 DNA reads TGTGCCAGCAGTTCCCGTATCGGGTCTAGCCTTACCGGGGAGCTGTTTTTT.